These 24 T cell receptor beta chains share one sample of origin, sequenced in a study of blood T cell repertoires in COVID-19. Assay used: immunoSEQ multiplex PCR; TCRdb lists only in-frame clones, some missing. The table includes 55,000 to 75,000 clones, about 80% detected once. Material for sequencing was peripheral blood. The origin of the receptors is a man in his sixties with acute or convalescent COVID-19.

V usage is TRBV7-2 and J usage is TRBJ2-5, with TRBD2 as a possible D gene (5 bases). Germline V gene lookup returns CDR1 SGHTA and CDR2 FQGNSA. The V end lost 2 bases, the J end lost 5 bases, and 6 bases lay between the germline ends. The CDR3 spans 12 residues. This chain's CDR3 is CASSLRRETQYF. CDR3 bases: TGTGCCAGCAGCTTACGGAGGGAGACCCAGTACTTC.

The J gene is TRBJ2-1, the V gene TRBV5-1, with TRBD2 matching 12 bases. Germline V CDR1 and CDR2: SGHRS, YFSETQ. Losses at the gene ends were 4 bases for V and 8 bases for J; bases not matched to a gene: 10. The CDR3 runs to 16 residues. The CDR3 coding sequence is TGCGCCAGCAGCCCACTGCTAGCGGGAGGGCCGGATGAGCAGTTCTTC. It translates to CASSPLLAGGPDEQFF.

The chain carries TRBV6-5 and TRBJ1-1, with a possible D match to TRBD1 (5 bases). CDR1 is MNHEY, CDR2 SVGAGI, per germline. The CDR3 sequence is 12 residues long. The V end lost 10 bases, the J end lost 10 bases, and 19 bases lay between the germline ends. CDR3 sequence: CATVVGGMVAFF. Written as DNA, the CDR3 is TGTGCCACCGTGGTGGGGGGGATGGTAGCTTTCTTT.

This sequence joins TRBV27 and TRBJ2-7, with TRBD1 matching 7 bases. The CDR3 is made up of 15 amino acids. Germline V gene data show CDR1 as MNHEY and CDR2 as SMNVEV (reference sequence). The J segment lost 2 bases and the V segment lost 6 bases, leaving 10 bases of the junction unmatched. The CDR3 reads CASSRSGTAAYEQYF. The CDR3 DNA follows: TGTGCCAGCAGCCGATCCGGGACAGCCGCCTACGAGCAGTACTTC.

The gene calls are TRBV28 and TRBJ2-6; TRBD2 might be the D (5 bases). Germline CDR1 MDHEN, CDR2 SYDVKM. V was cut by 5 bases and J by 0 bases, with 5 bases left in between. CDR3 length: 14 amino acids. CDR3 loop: CASSGSSGANVLTF. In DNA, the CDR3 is TGTGCCAGCAGTGGGAGCTCTGGGGCCAACGTCCTGACTTTC.

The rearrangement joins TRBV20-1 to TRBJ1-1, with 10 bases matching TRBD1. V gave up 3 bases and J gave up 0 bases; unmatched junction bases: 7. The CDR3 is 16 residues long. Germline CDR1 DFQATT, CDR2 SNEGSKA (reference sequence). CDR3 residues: CSASDPGQGLNTEAFF. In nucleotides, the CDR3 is TGCAGTGCTAGTGACCCGGGACAGGGGTTGAACACTGAAGCTTTCTTT.

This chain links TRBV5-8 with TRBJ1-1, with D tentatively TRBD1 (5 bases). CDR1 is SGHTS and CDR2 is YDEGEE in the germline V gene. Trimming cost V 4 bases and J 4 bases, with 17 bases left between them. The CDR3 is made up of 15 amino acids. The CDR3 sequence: CASSQFAGELTEAFF. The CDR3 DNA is TGTGCCAGCAGCCAATTCGCGGGGGAGCTCACTGAAGCTTTCTTT.

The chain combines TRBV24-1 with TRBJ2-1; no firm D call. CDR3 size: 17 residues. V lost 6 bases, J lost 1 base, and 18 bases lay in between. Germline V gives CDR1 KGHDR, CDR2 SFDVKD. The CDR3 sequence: CATSTAGGSGSYNEQFF. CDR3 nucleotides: TGTGCCACCAGTACCGCAGGTGGCTCTGGATCCTACAATGAGCAGTTCTTC.

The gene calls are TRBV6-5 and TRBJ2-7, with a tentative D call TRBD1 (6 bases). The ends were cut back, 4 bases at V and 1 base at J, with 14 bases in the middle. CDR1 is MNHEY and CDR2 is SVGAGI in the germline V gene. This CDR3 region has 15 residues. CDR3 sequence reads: CASSFGTSKSYEQYF. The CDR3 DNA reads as TGTGCCAGCAGTTTCGGGACATCGAAGTCCTACGAGCAGTACTTC.

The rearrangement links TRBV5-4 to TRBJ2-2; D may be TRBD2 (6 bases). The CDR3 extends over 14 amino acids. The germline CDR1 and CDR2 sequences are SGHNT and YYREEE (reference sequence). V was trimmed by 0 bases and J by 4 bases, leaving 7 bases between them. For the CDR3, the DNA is TGTGCCAGCAGCTTGGCCGGGAGCACCGGGGAGCTGTTTTTT. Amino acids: CASSLAGSTGELFF.

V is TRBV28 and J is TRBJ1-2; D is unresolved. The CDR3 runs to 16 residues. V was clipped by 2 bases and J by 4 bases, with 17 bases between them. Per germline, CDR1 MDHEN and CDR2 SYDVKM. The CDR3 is CASSLRGEEGLYGYTF. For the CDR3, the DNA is TGTGCCAGCAGTTTACGGGGTGAAGAGGGTCTCTATGGCTACACCTTC.

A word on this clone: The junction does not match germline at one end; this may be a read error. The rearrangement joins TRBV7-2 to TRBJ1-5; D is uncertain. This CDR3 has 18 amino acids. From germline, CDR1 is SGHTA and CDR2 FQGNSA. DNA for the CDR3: TGTGCCAGCACCTTACTCCCTTCTCAGGCGTCCCCCGATCAGCCCCAGCATTTT. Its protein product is CASTLLPSQASPDQPQHF.

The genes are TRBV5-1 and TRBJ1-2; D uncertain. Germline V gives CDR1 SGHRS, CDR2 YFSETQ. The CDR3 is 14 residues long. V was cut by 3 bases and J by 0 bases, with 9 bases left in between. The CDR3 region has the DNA TGCGCCAGCAGCTCAGGTGTACCTAACTATGGCTACACCTTC. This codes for CASSSGVPNYGYTF. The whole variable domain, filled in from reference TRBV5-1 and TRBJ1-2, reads KAGVTQTPRYLIKTRGQQVTLSCSPISGHRSVSWYQQTPGQGLQFLFEYFSETQRNKGNFPGRFSGRQFSNSRSEMNVSTLELGDSALYLCASSSGVPNYGYTFGSGTRLTVV.

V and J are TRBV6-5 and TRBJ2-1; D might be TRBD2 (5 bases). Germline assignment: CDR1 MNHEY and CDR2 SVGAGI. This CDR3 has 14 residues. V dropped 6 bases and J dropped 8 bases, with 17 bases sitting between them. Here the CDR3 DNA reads TGTGCCAGCAGACGGGGAGTCCCCCGAGATGAGCAGTTCTTC. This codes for CASRRGVPRDEQFF.

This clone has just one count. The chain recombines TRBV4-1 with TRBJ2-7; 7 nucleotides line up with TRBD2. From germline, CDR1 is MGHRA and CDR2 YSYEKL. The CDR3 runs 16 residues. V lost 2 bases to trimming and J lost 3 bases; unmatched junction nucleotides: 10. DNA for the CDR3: TGCGCCAGCAGCCAACGGGGCCCGGGAGGAAACTACGAGCAGTACTTC. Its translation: CASSQRGPGGNYEQYF.

CDR3 protein: CASRPTGRAVLPGYGYTF. The CDR3 nucleotides read TGTGCCAGCAGACCAACAGGGAGGGCGGTGCTACCTGGCTATGGCTACACCTTC. The genes are TRBV28 and TRBJ1-2; tentative D call: TRBD1 (6 bases). This CDR3 has 18 amino acids. Germline lookup yields CDR1 MDHEN and CDR2 SYDVKM. Trimming left V 6 bases short and J 4 bases short, with 27 bases between.

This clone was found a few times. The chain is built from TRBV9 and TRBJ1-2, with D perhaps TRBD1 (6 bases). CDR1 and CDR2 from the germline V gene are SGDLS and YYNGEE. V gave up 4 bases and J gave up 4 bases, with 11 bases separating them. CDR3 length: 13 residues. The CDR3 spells CASSSGQLYGYTF. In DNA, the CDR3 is TGTGCCAGCAGCTCAGGACAGCTCTATGGCTACACCTTC.

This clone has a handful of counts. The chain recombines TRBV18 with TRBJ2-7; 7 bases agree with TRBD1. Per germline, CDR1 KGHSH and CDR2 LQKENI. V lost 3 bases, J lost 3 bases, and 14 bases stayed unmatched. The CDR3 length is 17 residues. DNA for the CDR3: TGTGCCAGCTCACCTCGAGGGGGCGGCCGAGCTGACTACGAGCAGTACTTC. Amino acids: CASSPRGGGRADYEQYF.

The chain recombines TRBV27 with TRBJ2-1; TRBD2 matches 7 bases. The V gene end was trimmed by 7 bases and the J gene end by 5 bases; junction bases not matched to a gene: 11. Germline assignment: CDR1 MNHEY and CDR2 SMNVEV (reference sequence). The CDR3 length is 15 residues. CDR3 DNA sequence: TGTGCCAGCACCGCTCTAGCGGCCGGTAACAATGAGCAGTTCTTC. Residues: CASTALAAGNNEQFF.

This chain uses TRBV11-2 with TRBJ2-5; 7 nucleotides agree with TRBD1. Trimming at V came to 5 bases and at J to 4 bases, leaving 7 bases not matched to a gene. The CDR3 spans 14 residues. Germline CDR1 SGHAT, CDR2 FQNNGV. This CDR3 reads CASSPRDSRETQYF. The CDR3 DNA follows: TGTGCCAGCAGCCCCCGGGACAGCCGAGAGACCCAGTACTTC.

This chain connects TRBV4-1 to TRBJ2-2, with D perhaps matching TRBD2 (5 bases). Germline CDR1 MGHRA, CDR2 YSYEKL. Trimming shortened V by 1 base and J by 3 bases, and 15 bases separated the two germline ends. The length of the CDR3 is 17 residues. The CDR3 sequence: CASSQVNLGVDTGELFF. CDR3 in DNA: TGCGCCAGCAGCCAAGTGAATCTCGGGGTGGACACCGGGGAGCTGTTTTTT.

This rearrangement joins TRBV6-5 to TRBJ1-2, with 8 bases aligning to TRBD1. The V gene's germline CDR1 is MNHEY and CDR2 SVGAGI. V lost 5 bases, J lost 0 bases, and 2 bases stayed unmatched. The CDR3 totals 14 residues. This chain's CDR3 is CASSKTGANYGYTF. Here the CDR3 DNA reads TGTGCCAGCAGTAAGACAGGGGCTAACTATGGCTACACCTTC.

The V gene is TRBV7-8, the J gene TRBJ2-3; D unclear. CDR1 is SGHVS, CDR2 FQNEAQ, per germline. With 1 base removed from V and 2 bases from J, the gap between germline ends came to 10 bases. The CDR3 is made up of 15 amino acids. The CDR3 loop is CASSLGLSNTDTQYF. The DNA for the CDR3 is TGTGCCAGCAGCTTAGGTCTCAGTAACACAGATACGCAGTATTTT.

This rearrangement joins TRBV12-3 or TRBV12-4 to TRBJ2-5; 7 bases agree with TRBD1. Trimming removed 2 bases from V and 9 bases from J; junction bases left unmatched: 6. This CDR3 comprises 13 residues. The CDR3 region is CASSLRDSQPQYF. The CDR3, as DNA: TGTGCCAGCAGTTTACGGGACAGTCAGCCCCAGTACTTC.